The 5 T cell receptor beta chains below were found in one sample sequenced in a study of blood T cell repertoires in COVID-19. TCRdb's table, derived via immunoSEQ multiplex PCR, lists solely in-frame clones and lacks some. Counted here are approximately 170,000 clones, 80% to 90% occurring once; the ten biggest clones make up about 9.4%. The sequencing sample was made of PBMCs or T cells enriched from blood (not recorded which). The receptors here all came from a woman aged 18-30 years who had recovered from COVID-19.

The chain recombines TRBV12-3 or TRBV12-4 with TRBJ2-7; no definite D call. The V end was cut by 1 base, the J end by 4 bases, with 8 bases between. The CDR3 contains 13 residues. Here the CDR3 DNA reads TGTGCCAGCAGTTTAGAACAGCTGTACGAGCAGTACTTC. Residues: CASSLEQLYEQYF.

This chain joins TRBV25-1 and TRBJ1-2; 9 bases match TRBD1. The germline gives CDR1 MGHDK, CDR2 SYGVNS. CDR3 size: 15 residues. Unmatched junction bases numbered 8, after V lost 4 bases and J lost 5 bases. CDR3 sequence reads: CASSARTGVGYGYTF. CDR3 sequence (DNA): TGTGCCAGCAGTGCCCGGACAGGGGTCGGGTATGGCTACACCTTC.

The V call is TRBV25-1, the J call TRBJ1-1; a possible D gene is TRBD1 (6 bases). This CDR3 comprises 13 residues. Germline V gene data show CDR1 as MGHDK and CDR2 as SYGVNS. Between the trimmed V and J ends, which lost 4 bases and 5 bases, there was a span of 11 bases. CDR3 bases: TGTGCCAGCAGTGGGGGACATGGGACTGAAGCTTTCTTT. Protein: CASSGGHGTEAFF.

The chain links TRBV20-1 to TRBJ1-5; tentative D call: TRBD1 (6 bases). The CDR3 is 15 residues long. Per the germline V gene, CDR1 is DFQATT and CDR2 is SNEGSKA (reference sequence). Trimming removed 3 bases at V and 2 bases at J, with 14 bases between. The CDR3 is CSASLAGVGNQPQHF. The CDR3 coding sequence is TGCAGTGCTAGTTTGGCAGGGGTCGGCAATCAGCCCCAGCATTTT.

V is TRBV2 and J is TRBJ2-5, with TRBD1 as a possible D gene (5 bases). Germline assignment: CDR1 SNHLY and CDR2 FYNNEI. The CDR3 contains 13 residues. Trimming removed 4 bases at V and 5 bases at J, with 11 bases between. CDR3 loop: CASSVQGTETQYF. CDR3 nucleotide sequence: TGTGCCAGCAGTGTTCAGGGTACGGAGACCCAGTACTTC.